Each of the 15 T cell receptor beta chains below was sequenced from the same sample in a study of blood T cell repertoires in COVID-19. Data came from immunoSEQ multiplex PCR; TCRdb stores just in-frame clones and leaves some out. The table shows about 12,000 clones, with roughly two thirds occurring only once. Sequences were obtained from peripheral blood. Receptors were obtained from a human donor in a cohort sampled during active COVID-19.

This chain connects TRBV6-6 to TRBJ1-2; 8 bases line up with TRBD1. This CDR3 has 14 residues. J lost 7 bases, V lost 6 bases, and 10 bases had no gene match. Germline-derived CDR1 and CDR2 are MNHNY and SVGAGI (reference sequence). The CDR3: CASRPRQGLGGYTF. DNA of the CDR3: TGTGCCAGCAGGCCGCGACAGGGGCTCGGTGGCTACACCTTC.

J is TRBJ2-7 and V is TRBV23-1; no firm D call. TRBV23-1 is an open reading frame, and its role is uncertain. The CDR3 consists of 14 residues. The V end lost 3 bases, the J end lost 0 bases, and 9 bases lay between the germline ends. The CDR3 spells CASSHSDCSYEQYF. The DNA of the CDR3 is TGCGCCAGCAGTCACTCCGACTGCTCCTACGAGCAGTACTTC.

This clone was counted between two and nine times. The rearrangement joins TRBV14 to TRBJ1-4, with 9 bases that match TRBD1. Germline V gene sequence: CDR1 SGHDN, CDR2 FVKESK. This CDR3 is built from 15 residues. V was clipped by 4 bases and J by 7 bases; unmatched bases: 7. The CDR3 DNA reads TGTGCCAGCAGCCGGGAACAGGGGGCCGGTGAAAAACTGTTTTTT. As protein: CASSREQGAGEKLFF. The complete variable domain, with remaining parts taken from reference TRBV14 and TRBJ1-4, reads EAGVTQFPSHSVIEKGQTVTLRCDPISGHDNLYWYRRVMGKEIKFLLHFVKESKQDESGMPNNRFLAERTGGTYSTLKVQPAELEDSGVYFCASSREQGAGEKLFFGSGTQLSVL.

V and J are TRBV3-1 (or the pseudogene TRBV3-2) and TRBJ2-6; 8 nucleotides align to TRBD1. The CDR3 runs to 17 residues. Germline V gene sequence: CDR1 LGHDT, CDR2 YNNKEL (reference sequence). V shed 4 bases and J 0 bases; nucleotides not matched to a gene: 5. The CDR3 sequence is CASSRRTGLSGANVLTF. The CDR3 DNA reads TGTGCCAGCAGCCGCAGGACAGGGCTCTCTGGGGCCAACGTCCTGACTTTC.

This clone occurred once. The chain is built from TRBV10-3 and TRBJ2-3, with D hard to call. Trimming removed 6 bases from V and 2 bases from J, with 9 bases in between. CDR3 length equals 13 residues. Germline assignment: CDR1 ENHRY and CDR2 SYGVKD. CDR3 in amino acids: CAIRARFTDTQYF. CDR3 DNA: TGTGCCATCAGGGCTAGATTCACAGATACGCAGTATTTT.

DNA of the CDR3: TGTGCCAGCTCACCACAGGGGGCGCTCACCGGGGAGCTGTTTTTT. Translating gives CASSPQGALTGELFF. The chain combines TRBV18 with TRBJ2-2; TRBD1 matches 7 bases. The CDR3 is 15 residues long. In germline, CDR1 is KGHSH, CDR2 LQKENI. The junction had 3 bases not matched to a gene; V was cut back by 1 base and J by 4 bases.

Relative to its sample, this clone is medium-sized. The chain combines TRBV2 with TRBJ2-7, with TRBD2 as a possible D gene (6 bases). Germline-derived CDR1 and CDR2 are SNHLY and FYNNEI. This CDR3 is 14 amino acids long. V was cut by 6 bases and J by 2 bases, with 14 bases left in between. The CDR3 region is CASRIFSGPYEQYF. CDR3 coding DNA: TGTGCCAGCAGGATTTTTAGCGGCCCCTACGAGCAGTACTTC.

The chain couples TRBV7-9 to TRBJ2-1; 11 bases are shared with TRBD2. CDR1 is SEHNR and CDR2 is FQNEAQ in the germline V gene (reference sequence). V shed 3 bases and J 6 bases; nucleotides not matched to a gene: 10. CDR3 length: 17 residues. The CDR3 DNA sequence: TGTGCCAGCAGCTTTAAACGCCTAGCGGGGGGTCTCAATGAGCAGTTCTTC. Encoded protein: CASSFKRLAGGLNEQFF.

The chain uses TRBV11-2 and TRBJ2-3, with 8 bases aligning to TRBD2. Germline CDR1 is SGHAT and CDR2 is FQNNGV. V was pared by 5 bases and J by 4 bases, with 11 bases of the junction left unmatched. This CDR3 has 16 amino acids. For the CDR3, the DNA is TGTGCCAGCAGCCGATTAAGGGGGACTAGGGCAGATACGCAGTATTTT. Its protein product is CASSRLRGTRADTQYF.

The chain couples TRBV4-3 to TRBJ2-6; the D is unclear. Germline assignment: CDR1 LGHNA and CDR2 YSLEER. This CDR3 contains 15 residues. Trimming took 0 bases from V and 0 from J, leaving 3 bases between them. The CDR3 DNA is TGCGCCAGCAGCCAAGATCTCTCTGGGGCCAACGTCCTGACTTTC. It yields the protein CASSQDLSGANVLTF.

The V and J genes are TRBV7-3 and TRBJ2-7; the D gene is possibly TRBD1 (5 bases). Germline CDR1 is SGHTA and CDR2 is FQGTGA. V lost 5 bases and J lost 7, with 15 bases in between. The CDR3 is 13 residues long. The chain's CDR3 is CASSPGSGREQYF. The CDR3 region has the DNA TGTGCCAGCAGCCCCGGGTCAGGGCGGGAGCAGTACTTC.

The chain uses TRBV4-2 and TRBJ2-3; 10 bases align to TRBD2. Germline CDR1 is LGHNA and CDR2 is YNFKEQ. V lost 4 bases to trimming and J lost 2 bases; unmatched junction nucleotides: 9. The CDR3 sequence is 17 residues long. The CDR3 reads CASSPGLAAKTTDTQYF. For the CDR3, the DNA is TGTGCCAGCAGCCCCGGACTAGCGGCTAAGACCACAGATACGCAGTATTTT.

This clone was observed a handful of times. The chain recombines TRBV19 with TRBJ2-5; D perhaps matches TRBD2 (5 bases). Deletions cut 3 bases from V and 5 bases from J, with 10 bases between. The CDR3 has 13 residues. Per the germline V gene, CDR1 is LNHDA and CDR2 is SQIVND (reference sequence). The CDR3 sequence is CASSIPGSETQYF. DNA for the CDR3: TGTGCCAGTAGTATCCCGGGATCCGAGACCCAGTACTTC.

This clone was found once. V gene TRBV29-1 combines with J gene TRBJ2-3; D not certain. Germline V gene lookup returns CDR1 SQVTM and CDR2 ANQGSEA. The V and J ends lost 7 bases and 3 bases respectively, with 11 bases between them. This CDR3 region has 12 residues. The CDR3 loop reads CSGAYITDTQYF. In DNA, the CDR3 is TGCAGCGGGGCTTATATAACAGATACGCAGTATTTT.

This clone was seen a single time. DNA for the CDR3: TGTGCCAGCAGCGGAGGACAGTTAGGTGGAAACACCATATATTTT. Translating it yields CASSGGQLGGNTIYF. This chain joins TRBV7-2 and TRBJ1-3; D is possibly TRBD1 (6 bases). Germline-derived CDR1 and CDR2 are SGHTA and FQGNSA. Trimming removed 5 bases at V and 3 bases at J, with 14 bases between. The CDR3 consists of 15 residues.